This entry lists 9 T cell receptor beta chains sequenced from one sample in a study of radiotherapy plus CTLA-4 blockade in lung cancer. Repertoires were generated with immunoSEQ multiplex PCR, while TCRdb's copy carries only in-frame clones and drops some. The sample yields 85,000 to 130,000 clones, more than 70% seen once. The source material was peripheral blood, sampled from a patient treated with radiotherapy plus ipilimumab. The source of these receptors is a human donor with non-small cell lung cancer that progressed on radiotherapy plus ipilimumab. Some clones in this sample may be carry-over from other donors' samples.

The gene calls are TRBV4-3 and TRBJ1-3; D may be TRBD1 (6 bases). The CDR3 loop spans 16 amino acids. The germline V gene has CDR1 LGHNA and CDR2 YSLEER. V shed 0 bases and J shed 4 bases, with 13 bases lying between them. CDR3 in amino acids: CASSQEGGGAGNTIYF. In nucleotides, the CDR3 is TGCGCCAGCAGCCAAGAAGGTGGGGGCGCCGGAAACACCATATATTTT.

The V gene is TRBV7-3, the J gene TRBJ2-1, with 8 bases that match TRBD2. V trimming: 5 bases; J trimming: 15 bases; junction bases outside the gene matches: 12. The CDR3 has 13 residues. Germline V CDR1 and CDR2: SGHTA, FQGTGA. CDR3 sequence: CASSARAGTSSFF. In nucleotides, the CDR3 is TGTGCCAGCAGCGCGAGAGCCGGGACTAGTTCGTTCTTC.

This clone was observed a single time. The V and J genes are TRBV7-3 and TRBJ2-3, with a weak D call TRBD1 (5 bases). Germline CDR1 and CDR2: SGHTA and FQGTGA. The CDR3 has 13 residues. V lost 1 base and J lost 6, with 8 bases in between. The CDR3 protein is CASSLNQGDTQYF. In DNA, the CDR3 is TGTGCCAGCAGCTTAAATCAGGGCGATACGCAGTATTTT.

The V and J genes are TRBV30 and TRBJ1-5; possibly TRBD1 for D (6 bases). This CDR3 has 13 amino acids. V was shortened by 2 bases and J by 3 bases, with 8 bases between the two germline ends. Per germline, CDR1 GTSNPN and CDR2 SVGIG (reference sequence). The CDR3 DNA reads TGTGCCTGGAGTAAGGGGGACAATCAGCCCCAGCATTTT. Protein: CAWSKGDNQPQHF. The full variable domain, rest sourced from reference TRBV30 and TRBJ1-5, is SQTIHQWPATLVQPVGSPLSLECTVEGTSNPNLYWYRQAAGRGLQLLFYSVGIGQISSEVPQNLSASRPQDRQFILSSKKLLLSDSGFYLCAWSKGDNQPQHFGDGTRLSIL.

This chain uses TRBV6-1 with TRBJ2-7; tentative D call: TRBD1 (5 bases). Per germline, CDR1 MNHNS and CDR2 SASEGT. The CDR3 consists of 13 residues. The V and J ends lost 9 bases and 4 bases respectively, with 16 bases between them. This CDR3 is CASSSYQGYEQYF. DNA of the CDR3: TGTGCCAGTTCTTCCTACCAGGGTTACGAGCAGTACTTC.

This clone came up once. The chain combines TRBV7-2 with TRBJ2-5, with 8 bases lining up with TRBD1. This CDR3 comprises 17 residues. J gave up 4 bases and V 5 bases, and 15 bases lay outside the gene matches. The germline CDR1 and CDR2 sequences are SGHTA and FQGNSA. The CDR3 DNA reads TGTGCCAGCAGCCACAAACGAGGGGCCAGGGGGCGAGAGACCCAGTACTTC. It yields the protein CASSHKRGARGRETQYF.

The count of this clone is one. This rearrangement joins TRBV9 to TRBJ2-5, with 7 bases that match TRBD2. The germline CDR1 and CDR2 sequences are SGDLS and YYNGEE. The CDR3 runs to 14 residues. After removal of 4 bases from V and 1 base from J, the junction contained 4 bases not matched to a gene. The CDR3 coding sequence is TGTGCCAGCAGCCCCCGGACTAGCCAAGAGACCCAGTACTTC. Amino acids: CASSPRTSQETQYF.

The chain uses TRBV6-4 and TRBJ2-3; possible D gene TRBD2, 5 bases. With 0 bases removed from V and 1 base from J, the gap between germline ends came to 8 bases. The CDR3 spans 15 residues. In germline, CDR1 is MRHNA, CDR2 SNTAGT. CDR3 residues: CASSDSMGGTDTQYF. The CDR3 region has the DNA TGTGCCAGCAGTGACTCGATGGGAGGCACAGATACGCAGTATTTT.

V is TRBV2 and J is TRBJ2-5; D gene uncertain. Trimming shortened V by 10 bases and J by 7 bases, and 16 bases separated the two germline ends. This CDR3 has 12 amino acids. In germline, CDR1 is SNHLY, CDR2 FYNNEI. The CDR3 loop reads CATRAGFWTQYF. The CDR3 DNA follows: TGTGCCACCCGGGCCGGGTTTTGGACCCAGTACTTC.